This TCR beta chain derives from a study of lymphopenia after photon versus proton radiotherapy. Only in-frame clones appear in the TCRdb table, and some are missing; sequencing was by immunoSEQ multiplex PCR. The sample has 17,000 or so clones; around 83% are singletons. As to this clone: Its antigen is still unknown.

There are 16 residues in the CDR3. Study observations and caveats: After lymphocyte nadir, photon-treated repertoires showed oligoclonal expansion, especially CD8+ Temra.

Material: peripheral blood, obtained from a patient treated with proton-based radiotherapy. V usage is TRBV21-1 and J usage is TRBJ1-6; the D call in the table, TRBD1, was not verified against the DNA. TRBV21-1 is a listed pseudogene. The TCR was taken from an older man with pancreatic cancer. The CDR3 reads CASRPLGVPYNSPLHF. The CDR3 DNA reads TGTGCCAGCAGACCTCTAGGGGTCCCCTATAATTCACCCCTCCACTTT.